This T cell receptor beta chain was sequenced for a study of blood T cell repertoires in COVID-19. Study at large: Sites in the United States, Italy and Spain provided acute and convalescent COVID-19 samples. T cells, B-cell-depleted T cells, or PBMCs provided the cDNA or gDNA that served as material.

Original analysis: Reference gene primer amplification gave estimated nucleated cell counts. Using immunoSEQ multiplex PCR, the repertoire was profiled, and TCRdb retains in-frame clones only, with some absent. Clonal size and the V and J genes are those of that table, whereas D and trimming came from the DNA. The table has 110,000 or so clones, around 85% seen once. Germline loops: CDR1 MNHEY, CDR2 SVGEGT. The J segment lost 4 bases and the V segment lost 6 bases, leaving 11 bases of the junction unmatched. The CDR3 is made up of 15 amino acids. The chain links TRBV6-2 or TRBV6-3 to TRBJ1-1; 7 nucleotides agree with TRBD1. The receptor's source is a human donor in a cohort sampled during active COVID-19. Material for sequencing was peripheral blood. The CDR3 nucleotides read TGTGCCAGCAGCCTGTCCTCCAGGGGGACCACTGAAGCTTTCTTT. As protein: CASSLSSRGTTEAFF.